This TCR beta chain was documented in a study of blood T cell repertoires in COVID-19. The authors' processing: How many nucleated cells were present was estimated from reference gene primer amplification. The method was immunoSEQ multiplex PCR; TCRdb's version includes in-frame clones alone and lacks a portion of them. V, J and clone size reflect that table, while D and trimming were determined from the DNA. The sample has a few hundred thousand clones, about 88% seen once. Ages ranged from about 18 to 90 years, with residence in 24 US areas. The source is a woman aged 55-70 years who had recovered from COVID-19. Sequencing was carried out using PBMCs or T cells enriched from blood (not recorded which).

For the CDR3, the DNA is TGTGCCAGCAGTTACCACGGACAGGGGAACACTGAAGCTTTCTTT. Translation: CASSYHGQGNTEAFF. The chain joins TRBV6-5 to TRBJ1-1; 8 bases map to TRBD1. This CDR3 has 15 residues. CDR1 and CDR2 from the germline V gene are MNHEY and SVGAGI. Unmatched junction bases numbered 3, after V lost 2 bases and J lost 1 base.